The 27 T cell receptor beta chains below all came from one sample that was sequenced in a study of cytotoxic CD8 clonotypes in ibrutinib-treated CLL. Sequenced by immunoSEQ multiplex PCR; TCRdb stores in-frame clones only, minus some. The sample records over 120,000 clones, about 76% being singletons. Source: PBMCs, taken after 24 months of ibrutinib treatment. The receptors stem from a human donor with chronic lymphocytic leukemia.

Only one count was recorded for this clone. The chain uses TRBV27 and TRBJ1-6; TRBD1 aligns across 8 bases. V gave up 5 bases and J gave up 7 bases; unmatched junction bases: 7. Germline CDR1 is MNHEY and CDR2 is SMNVEV (reference sequence). There are 15 residues in the CDR3. The CDR3 sequence is CASSATTGVNSPLHF. The CDR3 nucleotides read TGTGCCAGCAGTGCCACGACAGGGGTGAATTCACCCCTCCACTTT.

The chain uses TRBV2 and TRBJ2-2; the match to TRBD2 covers 8 bases. Looked up from germline, CDR1 is SNHLY and CDR2 is FYNNEI. Losses at the gene ends were 4 bases for V and 8 bases for J; bases not matched to a gene: 9. There are 15 residues in the CDR3. Here the CDR3 reads CASSGERGRDGELFF. As DNA, the CDR3 is TGTGCCAGCAGTGGGGAGCGGGGGCGAGATGGGGAGCTGTTTTTT.

This chain joins TRBV19 and TRBJ2-3, with 7 nucleotides matching TRBD2. Trimming removed 6 bases from V and 2 bases from J; junction bases left unmatched: 8. The germline V gene has CDR1 LNHDA and CDR2 SQIVND (reference sequence). The CDR3 consists of 15 residues. CDR3 region: CASSQLGGDTDTQYF. The CDR3 DNA follows: TGTGCCAGTAGCCAACTGGGGGGGGACACAGATACGCAGTATTTT.

This clone showed up just a few times. The chain recombines TRBV28 with TRBJ1-5, with a weak D call TRBD1 (6 bases). CDR1 and CDR2 (germline): MDHEN, SYDVKM. The CDR3 runs 15 residues. V dropped 5 bases and J dropped 4 bases, with 15 bases sitting between them. The CDR3 protein is CASSPPPQGNQPQHF. The CDR3 coding sequence is TGTGCCAGCAGTCCCCCTCCCCAGGGGAATCAGCCCCAGCATTTT.

The gene calls are TRBV6-1 and TRBJ2-7; the D is unclear. Germline loops: CDR1 MNHNS, CDR2 SASEGT. The V end was cut by 0 bases, the J end by 3 bases, with 9 bases between. This CDR3 has 14 amino acids. CDR3 sequence: CASSEALPDYEQYF. The CDR3 bases are TGTGCCAGCAGTGAAGCGCTGCCAGACTACGAGCAGTACTTC.

The V and J genes are TRBV19 and TRBJ1-5; possibly TRBD1 for D (5 bases). Germline lookup yields CDR1 LNHDA and CDR2 SQIVND (reference sequence). This CDR3 comprises 15 residues. Trimming took 3 bases from V and 1 from J, leaving 10 bases between them. The CDR3 nucleotides read TGTGCCAGTAGTATCGGACGACAGAGCAATCAGCCCCAGCATTTT. This codes for CASSIGRQSNQPQHF.

The chain combines TRBV19 with TRBJ1-2; no clear D gene. CDR3 length: 14 amino acids. Germline CDR1 LNHDA, CDR2 SQIVND (reference sequence). Trimming took off 3 bases at V and 2 bases at J, with 10 bases between the two ends. CDR3 loop: CASSIRADNYGYTF. The CDR3 nucleotides read TGTGCCAGTAGTATCCGGGCTGACAACTATGGCTACACCTTC.

The chain links TRBV18 to TRBJ1-6; D remains ambiguous. The CDR3 has 13 residues. The germline V and J ends were trimmed by 3 bases and 16 bases, with 16 bases remaining between them. Germline lookup yields CDR1 KGHSH and CDR2 LQKENI. The CDR3 loop is CASSPDGSEALHF. The DNA of the CDR3 is TGTGCCAGCTCACCGGACGGTTCGGAGGCACTCCACTTT. The entire variable domain, with the rest obtained from reference TRBV18 and TRBJ1-6, is as follows: NAGVMQNPRHLVRRRGQEARLRCSPMKGHSHVYWYRQLPEEGLKFMVYLQKENIIDESGMPKERFSAEFPKEGPSILRIQQVVRGDSAAYFCASSPDGSEALHFGNGTRLTVT.

As DNA, the CDR3 is TGTGCCAGCAGCGTCAGGGGGGGTTCGGCTGAAAAACTGTTTTTT. Its translation: CASSVRGGSAEKLFF. The genes are TRBV5-4 and TRBJ1-4; 7 bases match TRBD1. The CDR3 runs to 15 residues. Per germline, CDR1 SGHNT and CDR2 YYREEE (reference sequence). Unmatched junction bases numbered 10, after V lost 4 bases and J lost 7 bases.

The chain employs TRBV4-1 and TRBJ2-1; no firm D call. V was trimmed by 2 bases and J by 7 bases, leaving 12 bases between them. Germline lookup yields CDR1 MGHRA and CDR2 YSYEKL. CDR3 length equals 14 residues. CDR3 sequence reads: CASSQKGHGNEQFF. CDR3 bases: TGCGCCAGCAGCCAAAAGGGCCACGGGAATGAGCAGTTCTTC.

This rearrangement joins TRBV28 to TRBJ2-7; D unresolved. The CDR3 covers 13 residues. Trimming removed 5 bases at V and 3 bases at J, with 11 bases between. The germline V gene encodes CDR1 MDHEN and CDR2 SYDVKM. The CDR3 DNA reads as TGTGCCAGCAGTCTGGACGGCGGCTACGAGCAGTACTTC. It codes for CASSLDGGYEQYF.

V is TRBV29-1 and J is TRBJ1-1; weak D call: TRBD1 (6 bases). CDR3 length equals 11 residues. Trimming cost V 5 bases and J 13 bases, with 17 bases left between them. Germline-derived CDR1 and CDR2 are SQVTM and ANQGSEA. CDR3 sequence reads: CSVHRGGRGFF. The DNA of the CDR3 is TGCAGCGTTCACCGGGGGGGGCGAGGTTTCTTT. Complete variable domain (other parts from reference TRBV29-1 and TRBJ1-1): SAVISQKPSRDICQRGTSLTIQCQVDSQVTMMFWYRQQPGQSLTLIATANQGSEATYESGFVIDKFPISRPNLTFSTLTVSNMSPEDSSIYLCSVHRGGRGFFGQGTRLTVV.

The chain has TRBV11-2 and TRBJ2-3, with D perhaps TRBD1 or TRBD2 (7 bases each). Trimming took off 6 bases at V and 3 bases at J, with 19 bases between the two ends. This CDR3 has 16 amino acids. Germline CDR1 is SGHAT and CDR2 is FQNNGV. The CDR3 loop is CASRAGRGGRTDTQYF. DNA for the CDR3: TGTGCCAGCAGGGCTGGCAGGGGGGGCAGGACAGATACGCAGTATTTT.

The chain couples TRBV5-6 to TRBJ1-5; D perhaps matches TRBD1 (6 bases). The CDR3 length is 16 residues. Between the trimmed V and J ends, which lost 1 base and 4 bases, there was a span of 15 bases. The germline CDR1 and CDR2 sequences are SGHDT and YYEEEE. CDR3 sequence reads: CASSLLSGERNQPQHF. The DNA of the CDR3 is TGTGCCAGCAGCTTGTTGTCAGGGGAGAGGAATCAGCCCCAGCATTTT.

The chain recombines TRBV28 with TRBJ2-1; TRBD1 matches at 7 bases. CDR3 length: 14 amino acids. J lost 5 bases, V lost 2 bases, and 3 bases had no gene match. Germline CDR1 and CDR2: MDHEN and SYDVKM. For the CDR3, the DNA is TGTGCCAGCAGTTTAGACAGGGTAGACAATGAGCAGTTCTTC. It yields the protein CASSLDRVDNEQFF.

This clone has just a few counts. The CDR3 DNA sequence: TGTGCCAGTATTCATCCTCAGCCCCAGCATTTT. This gives the protein CASIHPQPQHF. The V and J genes are TRBV19 and TRBJ1-5; D is unclear. Germline assignment: CDR1 LNHDA and CDR2 SQIVND (reference sequence). Trimming took off 7 bases at V and 6 bases at J, with 7 bases between the two ends. The CDR3 loop spans 11 amino acids.

The chain carries TRBV10-3 and TRBJ2-5; D assignment may be TRBD1 or TRBD2 (5 bases each). There are 13 residues in the CDR3. Trimming took 6 bases from V and 13 from J, leaving 21 bases between them. Germline CDR1 reads ENHRY; CDR2 reads SYGVKD. In nucleotides, the CDR3 is TGTGCCATCAGGGGCGGGCTTCGGGACCCCCGGTACTTC. It translates to CAIRGGLRDPRYF.

The gene calls are TRBV5-4 and TRBJ2-3, with D perhaps TRBD2 (6 bases). In germline, CDR1 is SGHNT, CDR2 YYREEE (reference sequence). The CDR3 totals 15 residues. Trimming stripped 0 bases from V and 6 bases from J, with 14 bases between. The CDR3 DNA sequence: TGTGCCAGCAGCTTGGCCGGCTTGCGGGGCGATACGCAGTATTTT. Its translation: CASSLAGLRGDTQYF.

This chain uses TRBV28 with TRBJ2-7; no clear D gene. CDR1 MDHEN and CDR2 SYDVKM come from the germline V gene. This CDR3 contains 15 residues. Trimming took off 3 bases at V and 6 bases at J, with 18 bases between the two ends. CDR3 region: CASSFGLPRVFEQYF. As DNA, the CDR3 is TGTGCCAGCAGTTTCGGGCTTCCTAGGGTTTTCGAGCAGTACTTC.

This chain links TRBV5-1 with TRBJ1-5; D is undetermined. The CDR3 extends over 16 amino acids. Trimming shortened V by 0 bases and J by 1 base, and 11 bases separated the two germline ends. Germline-derived CDR1 and CDR2 are SGHRS and YFSETQ. CDR3: CASSLAGVGSNQPQHF. In DNA, the CDR3 is TGCGCCAGCAGCTTGGCCGGGGTAGGGAGCAATCAGCCCCAGCATTTT.

This clone appeared once. CDR3 loop: CASSFWLQVGGYGYTF. The CDR3 DNA follows: TGTGCCAGCAGTTTTTGGCTACAGGTTGGGGGCTATGGCTACACCTTC. This rearrangement joins TRBV28 to TRBJ1-2; perhaps TRBD1 as D (5 bases). Germline lookup yields CDR1 MDHEN and CDR2 SYDVKM. CDR3 length: 16 residues. The germline V and J ends were trimmed by 3 bases and 4 bases, with 18 bases remaining between them.

The chain combines TRBV6-6 with TRBJ2-1; D is ambiguous. The V gene lost 2 bases and the J gene lost 4 bases, with 12 bases spanning the gap. Germline V CDR1 and CDR2: MNHNY, SVGAGI (reference sequence). CDR3 length: 15 amino acids. CDR3: CASSYPSGAYNEQFF. CDR3 bases: TGTGCCAGCAGTTACCCCTCGGGTGCTTACAATGAGCAGTTCTTC.

The sample holds a few counts of this clone. The genes are TRBV6-5 and TRBJ2-2, with D possibly being TRBD1 or TRBD2 (6 bases each). Germline assignment: CDR1 MNHEY and CDR2 SVGAGI. The CDR3 spans 13 residues. Trimming stripped 6 bases from V and 3 bases from J, with 8 bases between. CDR3 residues: CASRRGDTGELFF. The CDR3 region has the DNA TGTGCCAGCAGGAGGGGGGACACCGGGGAGCTGTTTTTT.

The CDR3 spells CASSSQGPRSGNTIYF. CDR3 sequence (DNA): TGTGCCAGCAGCTCACAGGGGCCTCGCTCTGGAAACACCATATATTTT. This chain uses TRBV7-2 with TRBJ1-3; 7 bases line up with TRBD1. The CDR3 totals 16 residues. The V segment lost 4 bases and the J segment 0 bases; nucleotides outside the gene matches: 6. Germline V gene data show CDR1 as SGHTA and CDR2 as FQGNSA.

V gene TRBV30 combines with J gene TRBJ2-5, with a tentative D call TRBD1 (7 bases). In germline, CDR1 is GTSNPN, CDR2 SVGIG (reference sequence). Trimming left V 8 bases short and J 3 bases short, with 13 bases between. This CDR3 comprises 12 residues. CDR3 sequence: CAGGDRKETQYF. In DNA, the CDR3 is TGTGCCGGAGGGGACAGAAAAGAGACCCAGTACTTC. Drawing the rest from reference TRBV30 and TRBJ2-5, the complete variable domain is SQTIHQWPATLVQPVGSPLSLECTVEGTSNPNLYWYRQAAGRGLQLLFYSVGIGQISSEVPQNLSASRPQDRQFILSSKKLLLSDSGFYLCAGGDRKETQYFGPGTRLLVL.

This clone has ten or more counts. V is TRBV5-1 and J is TRBJ2-7; TRBD1 might be the D (6 bases). The CDR3 length is 13 residues. Germline CDR1 reads SGHRS; CDR2 reads YFSETQ. The V gene lost 4 bases and the J gene lost 3 bases, with 11 bases spanning the gap. The CDR3: CASSPPDSYEQYF. The CDR3 DNA sequence: TGCGCCAGCAGCCCACCGGACAGCTACGAGCAGTACTTC. Together with reference TRBV5-1 and TRBJ2-7, the CDR3 gives the full variable domain: KAGVTQTPRYLIKTRGQQVTLSCSPISGHRSVSWYQQTPGQGLQFLFEYFSETQRNKGNFPGRFSGRQFSNSRSEMNVSTLELGDSALYLCASSPPDSYEQYFGPGTRLTVT.

This clone was observed a few times. This sequence joins TRBV18 and TRBJ1-3; 8 nucleotides agree with TRBD1. V lost 0 bases to trimming and J lost 2 bases; unmatched junction nucleotides: 15. There are 20 residues in the CDR3. Germline-derived CDR1 and CDR2 are KGHSH and LQKENI. CDR3: CASSPPQGAVWSYAGNTIYF. The CDR3 DNA follows: TGTGCCAGCTCACCACCTCAGGGGGCAGTTTGGAGTTATGCTGGAAACACCATATATTTT. Variable domain in full (rest from reference TRBV18 and TRBJ1-3): NAGVMQNPRHLVRRRGQEARLRCSPMKGHSHVYWYRQLPEEGLKFMVYLQKENIIDESGMPKERFSAEFPKEGPSILRIQQVVRGDSAAYFCASSPPQGAVWSYAGNTIYFGEGSWLTVV.